This T cell receptor (beta chain) is from a study of CD8+ T cells in alopecia areata. In the study overall: Treated patients were dosed with oral tofacitinib, taking 5 to 10 mg twice daily. Points from the study as a whole: Lesional tissue from the scalp (especially in alopecia totalis/universalis) showed higher clonality than normal scalp. Tissue-resident alphabeta T cells belonging to normal skin likewise get sequenced within scalp specimens. TCR sharing was clearer in mice than between patients, perhaps partly owing to patient HLA diversity.

Extracted RNA was reverse transcribed, and the resulting cDNA served as sequencing template. Clones were read by immunoSEQ multiplex PCR, and TCRdb kept only the in-frame ones, dropping some. This table holds 10,000 to 15,000 clones, around 50% found once. Only a few counts were recorded for this clone. Antigen: not known. The CDR3 totals 16 residues. The germline V gene has CDR1 MNHEY and CDR2 SMNVEV (reference sequence). The V gene lost 7 bases and the J gene lost 1 base, with 19 bases spanning the gap. Peripheral blood and lesional scalp punch biopsies were taken from alopecia areata patients. The source material was skin. This clonotype was sampled from a human donor with alopecia areata. The V gene is TRBV27, the J gene TRBJ1-1; possible D gene TRBD1, 6 bases. The CDR3 spells CASNPTRQVANTEAFF. The CDR3 bases are TGTGCCAGCAATCCAACACGACAGGTCGCGAACACTGAAGCTTTCTTT.